This passage covers 32 T cell receptor beta chains from one sample sequenced in a study of T-cell memory formation after mild COVID-19 (dated by TCRdb to the early 2020s). Libraries were prepared through 5' RACE. Sequencing was performed on an Illumina NovaSeq 6000. TCRdb reworked the public reads: Q25 trimming with fastp, MiXCR clone assembly, productive beta chains retained. Every distinct CDR3 protein forms one entry, paired with its most common genes and DNA. The sample data list fewer than 150,000 distinct CDR3 sequences, and about 5.9% of these were observed just once. Roughly 2.2% of the sample is taken by the ten largest. Sequenced input: PBMCs or a T cell subset sorted from them (not recorded which). The source of these receptors is an adult woman who had mild COVID-19 (a few samples of this study predate the infection). The sample titles of this study are shuffled in the database, so cell type and time point are left out; the donor was told from shared clones.

This clonotype was seen repeatedly, ten times or more. V and J are TRBV20-1 and TRBJ2-7, with 10 bases identical to TRBD1. Germline V lookup: CDR1 DFQATT, CDR2 SNEGSKA (reference sequence). The V gene end was trimmed by 6 bases and the J gene end by 5 bases; junction bases not matched to a gene: 1. CDR3 length: 11 residues. CDR3 nucleotides: TGCAGTGCCGGGACAGGGGACGAGCAGTACTTC. It codes for CSAGTGDEQYF.

This clonotype was counted many times. The genes are TRBV5-1 and TRBJ2-3; D might be TRBD2 (7 bases). V was trimmed by 4 bases and J by 4 bases, leaving 13 bases between them. The CDR3 loop spans 14 amino acids. CDR1 is SGHRS, CDR2 YFSETQ, per germline. CDR3 amino acids: CASSLGGPADTQYF. The DNA for the CDR3 is TGCGCCAGCAGCCTCGGGGGGCCGGCAGATACGCAGTATTTT. Using reference TRBV5-1 and TRBJ2-3 for the parts outside the CDR3, the full variable domain is KAGVTQTPRYLIKTRGQQVTLSCSPISGHRSVSWYQQTPGQGLQFLFEYFSETQRNKGNFPGRFSGRQFSNSRSEMNVSTLELGDSALYLCASSLGGPADTQYFGPGTRLTVL.

This clonotype has a count of ten or more. The V and J genes are TRBV24-1 and TRBJ2-7; no definite D call. The CDR3 contains 11 residues. In germline, CDR1 is KGHDR, CDR2 SFDVKD. V was shortened by 5 bases and J by 6 bases, with 7 bases between the two germline ends. In nucleotides, the CDR3 is TGTGCCACCAGTGTCGGCGGCGAGCAGTACTTC. It specifies CATSVGGEQYF.

The chain employs TRBV10-3 and TRBJ1-5; the D is unclear. CDR1 is ENHRY, CDR2 SYGVKD, per germline. The CDR3 loop spans 14 amino acids. V lost 3 bases and J 3 bases, leaving 9 bases between the germline ends. The CDR3: CAISESGFNQPQHF. CDR3 nucleotides: TGTGCCATCAGTGAAAGCGGGTTCAATCAGCCCCAGCATTTT.

This clonotype was recorded a few times. The chain recombines TRBV12-3 or TRBV12-4 with TRBJ2-2, with D possibly matching TRBD2 (7 bases). CDR3 length: 16 residues. V gave up 6 bases and J gave up 5 bases, with 19 bases separating them. The CDR3 DNA follows: TGTGCCAGCAGATCCTGGGGGGGGGCTGGTACCGGGGAGCTGTTTTTT. Protein product: CASRSWGGAGTGELFF.

This clonotype was detected only a few times. The chain is built from TRBV12-3 or TRBV12-4 and TRBJ1-6, with no clear D. The CDR3 has 14 residues. The V end was cut by 7 bases, the J end by 9 bases, with 16 bases between. Here the CDR3 DNA reads TGTGCCAGCACTCGAGGAGGGCTTGGTTCACCCCTCCACTTT. Amino acid sequence: CASTRGGLGSPLHF.

This clonotype was observed a single time. This chain uses TRBV12-3 or TRBV12-4 with TRBJ1-5; TRBD1 matches 10 bases. The CDR3 extends over 16 amino acids. The ends lost 6 bases at V and 5 bases at J; junction bases unmatched: 10. Here the CDR3 reads CASSVIWTGGDQPQHF. The DNA for the CDR3 is TGTGCCAGCAGCGTGATCTGGACAGGGGGGGATCAGCCCCAGCATTTT.

This clonotype was observed at least ten times. The chain combines TRBV7-9 with TRBJ2-1; 11 bases match TRBD2. Germline V gene data show CDR1 as SEHNR and CDR2 as FQNEAQ (reference sequence). After removal of 1 base from V and 15 bases from J, the junction contained 5 bases not matched to a gene. The CDR3 spans 13 residues. As DNA, the CDR3 is TGTGCCAGCAGCTTAGATTTAGCGGGAGGGGTGTTCTTC. This codes for CASSLDLAGGVFF.

The chain links TRBV29-1 to TRBJ2-1, with 7 bases identical to TRBD1. Trimming took 6 bases from V and 3 from J; bases not matched to a gene: 8. The germline V gene encodes CDR1 SQVTM and CDR2 ANQGSEA. The CDR3 spans 14 residues. The CDR3 sequence is CSVQFRDSYNEQFF. The CDR3 region has the DNA TGCAGCGTCCAATTCCGGGACAGCTACAATGAGCAGTTCTTC.

The V gene is TRBV20-1, the J gene TRBJ2-1; D ambiguous. Germline V gene lookup returns CDR1 DFQATT and CDR2 SNEGSKA (reference sequence). Trimming removed 0 bases at V and 4 bases at J, with 13 bases between. This CDR3 is 15 amino acids long. The CDR3 DNA sequence: TGCAGTGCTAGAGATCCCCCCTATTCGTACAATGAGCAGTTCTTC. Protein product: CSARDPPYSYNEQFF.

In this sample, this clonotype turned up many times. The genes are TRBV7-2 and TRBJ2-3; no firm D call. V lost 5 bases, J lost 3 bases, and 9 bases lay in between. Germline values: CDR1 SGHTA, CDR2 FQGNSA. The CDR3 is 13 residues long. The CDR3 DNA sequence: TGTGCCAGCAGCGACTGGACGACAGATACGCAGTATTTT. It is translated as CASSDWTTDTQYF. Using reference TRBV7-2 and TRBJ2-3 for the parts outside the CDR3, the full variable domain is GAGVSQSPSNKVTEKGKDVELRCDPISGHTALYWYRQSLGQGLEFLIYFQGNSAPDKSGLPSDRFSAERTGGSVSTLTIQRTQQEDSAVYLCASSDWTTDTQYFGPGTRLTVL.

A few counts support this clonotype. At one boundary the junction diverges from the germline segment, which might be a read error. The chain is built from TRBV3-1 and TRBJ1-1; D is unresolved. This CDR3 region has 14 residues. Per germline, CDR1 LGHDT and CDR2 YNNKEL (reference sequence). The CDR3 nucleotides read TGTGCCAGCAGGCAAGCTGCAAGAAACACTGAAGCTTTCTTT. It is translated as CASRQAARNTEAFF.

The chain carries TRBV20-1 and TRBJ2-7; 10 nucleotides line up with TRBD2. The CDR3 consists of 14 residues. CDR1 is DFQATT and CDR2 is SNEGSKA in the germline V gene (reference sequence). Unmatched junction bases numbered 11, after V lost 6 bases and J lost 6 bases. CDR3 protein: CSAISGGAEGEQYF. DNA for the CDR3: TGCAGTGCCATAAGCGGGGGGGCGGAGGGCGAGCAGTACTTC.

This clonotype was seen ten or more times. The rearrangement joins TRBV20-1 to TRBJ1-4; D possibly corresponds to TRBD1 (5 bases). There are 13 residues in the CDR3. CDR1 and CDR2 (germline): DFQATT, SNEGSKA (reference sequence). Trimming cost V 5 bases and J 8 bases, with 15 bases left between them. The CDR3 DNA reads as TGCAGTGCTCAGCGCGGGGCCGAGGAAAAACTGTTTTTT. Translated, it gives CSAQRGAEEKLFF.

This clonotype has ten or more counts. The gene calls are TRBV5-1 and TRBJ2-3; 7 nucleotides match TRBD2. V lost 4 bases and J lost 0; bases outside the gene matches: 8. Germline lookup yields CDR1 SGHRS and CDR2 YFSETQ. This CDR3 has 16 amino acids. CDR3 protein: CASSLIAGSSTDTQYF. In DNA, the CDR3 is TGCGCCAGCAGCCTTATAGCGGGCTCTAGCACAGATACGCAGTATTTT. Drawing the rest from reference TRBV5-1 and TRBJ2-3, the complete variable domain is KAGVTQTPRYLIKTRGQQVTLSCSPISGHRSVSWYQQTPGQGLQFLFEYFSETQRNKGNFPGRFSGRQFSNSRSEMNVSTLELGDSALYLCASSLIAGSSTDTQYFGPGTRLTVL.

The chain links TRBV5-4 to TRBJ1-1; D remains ambiguous. CDR1 and CDR2 (germline): SGHNT, YYREEE (reference sequence). The CDR3 has 18 amino acids. V lost 4 bases, J lost 3 bases, and 25 bases lay in between. The CDR3 coding sequence is TGTGCCAGCAGCCTGTCTTACCTAGGACGAGGGAGATACACTGAAGCTTTCTTT. Protein product: CASSLSYLGRGRYTEAFF.

The CDR3 here is CASSYSPGTGKYGYTF. In nucleotides, the CDR3 is TGTGCCAGCAGTTACTCCCCGGGGACAGGAAAATATGGCTACACCTTC. The V and J genes are TRBV12-3 or TRBV12-4 and TRBJ1-2, with 8 nucleotides matching TRBD1. This CDR3 is built from 16 residues. Trimming cost V 4 bases and J 5 bases; bases outside gene matches: 12.

This clonotype was picked up a small number of times. The gene calls are TRBV5-1 and TRBJ1-5; a possible D gene is TRBD1 (6 bases). V lost 0 bases and J 0 bases, leaving 7 bases between the germline ends. This CDR3 is 15 amino acids long. Germline V gene data show CDR1 as SGHRS and CDR2 as YFSETQ. The CDR3 sequence: CASSLEGDSNQPQHF. CDR3 nucleotides: TGCGCCAGCAGCTTGGAGGGGGATAGCAATCAGCCCCAGCATTTT.

This clonotype was seen only once. This chain joins TRBV2 and TRBJ2-2; tentative D call: TRBD1 (6 bases). Trimming took 7 bases from V and 0 from J, leaving 12 bases between them. The CDR3 spans 15 residues. The V gene's germline CDR1 is SNHLY and CDR2 FYNNEI. The CDR3 spells CASKGTHANTGELFF. As DNA, the CDR3 is TGTGCCAGCAAGGGGACACATGCGAACACCGGGGAGCTGTTTTTT.

Only a few counts were recorded for this clonotype. The chain is built from TRBV12-3 or TRBV12-4 and TRBJ1-1; D is unresolved. Trimming removed 5 bases from V and 8 bases from J, with 12 bases in between. The CDR3 extends over 12 amino acids. The CDR3 DNA is TGTGCCAGCAGTCCCCTGGCCCGGGAAGCTTTCTTT. The encoded protein is CASSPLAREAFF.

There are many counts of this clonotype. This chain links TRBV19 with TRBJ2-1; the D gene is possibly TRBD2 (5 bases). CDR1 is LNHDA, CDR2 SQIVND, per germline (reference sequence). This CDR3 spans 15 amino acids. Between the trimmed V and J ends, which lost 1 base and 8 bases, there was a span of 15 bases. The DNA of the CDR3 is TGTGCCAGTAGTATAGGCCCCTCCAGCGGCTATGAGCAGTTCTTC. Its translation: CASSIGPSSGYEQFF.

This clonotype was observed at least ten times. This chain joins TRBV10-3 and TRBJ1-1; TRBD1 matches at 10 bases. J gave up 4 bases and V 4 bases, and 3 bases lay outside the gene matches. The CDR3 contains 14 residues. Germline loops: CDR1 ENHRY, CDR2 SYGVKD. CDR3 region: CAISGDRGPTEAFF. The CDR3 nucleotides are TGTGCCATCAGTGGGGACAGGGGTCCCACTGAAGCTTTCTTT.

The genes are TRBV12-3 or TRBV12-4 and TRBJ2-3, with unresolved D. The CDR3 is made up of 15 amino acids. The V gene lost 3 bases and the J gene lost 0 bases, with 10 bases spanning the gap. The DNA for the CDR3 is TGTGCCAGCAGTTTTTCCGGATCTAGCACAGATACGCAGTATTTT. Residues: CASSFSGSSTDTQYF.

This clonotype has more than one count but fewer than ten. V gene TRBV7-2 combines with J gene TRBJ2-1; weak D call: TRBD1 (6 bases). The CDR3 loop spans 16 amino acids. Trimming removed 1 base from V and 5 bases from J, with 15 bases in between. Per the germline V gene, CDR1 is SGHTA and CDR2 is FQGNSA. This chain's CDR3 is CASSLGRQGINNEQFF. The CDR3 DNA sequence: TGTGCCAGCAGCTTAGGCCGGCAGGGGATCAACAATGAGCAGTTCTTC.

This clonotype was counted ten times or more. V usage is TRBV7-2 and J usage is TRBJ1-5, with TRBD1 as a possible D gene (5 bases). Trimming took off 8 bases at V and 6 bases at J, with 11 bases between the two ends. CDR1 is SGHTA and CDR2 is FQGNSA in the germline V gene. The CDR3 consists of 12 residues. The CDR3 DNA sequence: TGTGCCAGCGGGGCCTTCGGTCAGCCCCAGCATTTT. Amino acid sequence: CASGAFGQPQHF.

This clonotype appeared many times. Here the CDR3 DNA reads TGTGCTAGTGGTCCGCCGGACGCCTTGCACGAGCAGTACTTC. It yields the protein CASGPPDALHEQYF. The chain is built from TRBV12-5 and TRBJ2-7; D uncertain. V lost 5 bases, J lost 5 bases, and 16 bases lay in between. The CDR3 runs 14 residues. Germline assignment: CDR1 LGHNT and CDR2 FRNRAP. Full variable domain (missing parts from reference TRBV12-5 and TRBJ2-7): DARVTQTPRHKVTEMGQEVTMRCQPILGHNTVFWYRQTMMQGLELLAYFRNRAPLDDSGMPKDRFSAEMPDATLATLKIQPSEPRDSAVYFCASGPPDALHEQYFGPGTRLTVT.

This chain connects TRBV7-2 to TRBJ2-5; 7 bases line up with TRBD1. The J segment lost 5 bases and the V segment lost 5 bases, leaving 8 bases of the junction unmatched. The CDR3 is 14 amino acids. CDR1 and CDR2 from the germline V gene are SGHTA and FQGNSA. Here the CDR3 reads CASSTQTGTETQYF. The CDR3 bases are TGTGCCAGCAGCACTCAGACAGGGACGGAGACCCAGTACTTC.

Many counts were recorded for this clonotype. The gene calls are TRBV11-2 and TRBJ2-4; TRBD2 is a possible D gene (6 bases). Looked up from germline, CDR1 is SGHAT and CDR2 is FQNNGV. This CDR3 has 14 amino acids. Trimming removed 4 bases from V and 0 bases from J, with 7 bases in between. The CDR3 region is CASSSGLAKNIQYF. The CDR3, as DNA: TGTGCCAGCAGCTCGGGACTAGCCAAAAACATTCAGTACTTC.

Many counts were recorded for this clonotype. The CDR3 reads CASSFSSNQPQHF. The CDR3 DNA sequence: TGTGCCAGCAGTTTTTCTAGCAATCAGCCCCAGCATTTT. V and J are TRBV12-3 or TRBV12-4 and TRBJ1-5; D remains ambiguous. The CDR3 sequence is 13 residues long. Trimming removed 3 bases from V and 0 bases from J, with 3 bases in between.

This clonotype was detected many times. V and J are TRBV20-1 and TRBJ1-1; D may be TRBD1 (5 bases). Deletions cut 0 bases from V and 5 bases from J, with 13 bases between. Germline V gene sequence: CDR1 DFQATT, CDR2 SNEGSKA (reference sequence). This CDR3 comprises 14 residues. CDR3 in DNA: TGCAGTGCTAGAGATGGGGGGACGGGAACTGAAGCTTTCTTT. Encoded protein: CSARDGGTGTEAFF.

The rearrangement uses TRBV5-5 and TRBJ2-1, with TRBD2 matching over 8 bases. After removal of 3 bases from V and 7 bases from J, the junction contained 3 bases not matched to a gene. Germline V CDR1 and CDR2: SGHKS, YYEKEE (reference sequence). The length of the CDR3 is 13 residues. DNA for the CDR3: TGTGCCAGCAGCTGGGGCGGGGGGAATGAGCAGTTCTTC. It is translated as CASSWGGGNEQFF.

The gene calls are TRBV4-1 and TRBJ2-5; TRBD1 matches 7 bases. With 4 bases clipped from V and 1 base from J, the junction kept 6 bases outside the gene matches. Germline-derived CDR1 and CDR2 are MGHRA and YSYEKL. This CDR3 region has 15 residues. The CDR3 reads CASSRWGTVQETQYF. For the CDR3, the DNA is TGCGCCAGCAGCCGATGGGGGACAGTCCAAGAGACCCAGTACTTC.